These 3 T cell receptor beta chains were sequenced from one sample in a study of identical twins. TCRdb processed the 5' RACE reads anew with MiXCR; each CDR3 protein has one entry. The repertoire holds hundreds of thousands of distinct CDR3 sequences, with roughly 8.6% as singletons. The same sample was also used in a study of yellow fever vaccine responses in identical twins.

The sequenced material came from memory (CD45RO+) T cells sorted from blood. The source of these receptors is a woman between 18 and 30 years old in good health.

The CDR3 DNA reads TGTGCCAGCAGACTAACTAGCGGGGGAAGGGATACGCAGTATTTT. It encodes CASRLTSGGRDTQYF. The rearrangement joins TRBV6-1 to TRBJ2-3; 11 nucleotides agree with TRBD2. The germline gives CDR1 MNHNS, CDR2 SASEGT. The V gene end was trimmed by 6 bases and the J gene end by 6 bases; junction bases not matched to a gene: 8. This CDR3 comprises 15 residues.

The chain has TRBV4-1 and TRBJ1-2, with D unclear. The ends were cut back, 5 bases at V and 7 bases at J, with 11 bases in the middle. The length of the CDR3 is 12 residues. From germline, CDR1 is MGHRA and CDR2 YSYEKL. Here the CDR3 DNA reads TGCGCCAGCAGCGAATTTTTCTCTGGCTACACCTTC. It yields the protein CASSEFFSGYTF.

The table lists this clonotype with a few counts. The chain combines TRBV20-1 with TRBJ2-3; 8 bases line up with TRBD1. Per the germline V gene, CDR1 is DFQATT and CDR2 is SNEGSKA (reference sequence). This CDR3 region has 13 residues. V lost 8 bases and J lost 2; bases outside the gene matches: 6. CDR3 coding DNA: TGCAGTACAAGGGACAGGACCACAGATACGCAGTATTTT. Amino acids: CSTRDRTTDTQYF.